The following is a TCR beta chain sequence with its context. The specificity of this receptor is unknown. No per-base quality is available; no much larger clone lies one base away. This sample was taken from a study of T cells in localized non-small cell lung cancer (dated by TCRdb to the early 2020s). In terms of the full investigation: The study analyzed T cell repertoires of hundreds of early-stage NSCLC patients, comparing tumors and uninvolved tumor-adjacent lungs. The cohort comprised some 240 treatment-naïve NSCLC patients with resected, localized lung tumors. Of the NSCLC patients, around 140 were male and around 97 were female, and the mean age was approximately 69 years.

As encoded in the germline V gene, CDR1 is SGHTA while CDR2 is FQGTGA. Unmatched junction bases come to 8, with V trimmed by 2 bases and J by 3 bases. The CDR3 measures 16 amino acids from cysteine to phenylalanine. Only CDR3 DNA is held: 48 bases, read in frame from base 1. Results and caveats for the whole study, not just this receptor: Since the design was exploratory, TCR variables were selected using unadjusted p-values with no false-discovery rate correction. Multi-region tumor sequencing was not performed, so intratumor heterogeneity could not be excluded. Longer overall survival was associated with higher T cell density in blood, whereas shorter survival was associated with higher clonality in adjacent lung. The highest T cell clonality was observed in uninvolved tumor-adjacent lung, where clonality exceeded that of tumor, suggesting that antigenic responses were more focused in uninvolved tumor-adjacent lung. A median of roughly 60 of the top 100 tumor clones were detected in paired uninvolved adjacent lung, and some 30 of these tumor clones were also found among the top 100 clones of the paired uninvolved adjacent lung.

At diagnosis, tumor, uninvolved tumor-adjacent lung and peripheral blood were collected and then preserved as a mix of FFPE and fresh-frozen material. Blood samples were analyzed as peripheral blood mononuclear cells for TCR repertoire profiling. The immunoSEQ Assay was used to sequence TCR beta CDR3 regions from DNA. Processing in the source paper ran as follows. T cell density was computed as TCR beta template counts normalized to usable DNA estimated by amplifying housekeeping genes. Using the preseqR package, richness was estimated by extrapolating to 120,000 templates for tissue samples and 400,000 templates for PBMC samples. Clonality was calculated as one minus Pielou's evenness. Differential abundance testing on productive amino-acid clonotypes, with a minimum total count of 5 and an alpha of 0.1, was used to identify tissue-enriched TCRs. The Jaccard Index and the Morisita Overlap Index were used to quantify repertoire overlap between compartments. GLIPH grouped TCR beta CDR3s together with public tetramer-defined viral CDR3s, and a viral motif had to include at least three viral sequences and show V-gene enrichment. TCRdb holds this immuneACCESS table with in-frame rearrangements only. Some clones are missing; in checked studies, unresolved V genes explain under half, and the rest has no known cause. From that table come the V and J calls and clone size; the DNA was used to work out D and trimming. The sample has 50,000 or so clones on record, about 78% of them singletons. The ten largest clones represent roughly 4% of the sample.

Sequenced here: PBMCs, sampled before any cancer treatment. The chain couples TRBV7-3 to TRBJ2-5, and TRBD2 matches 8 of the central bases. The receptor was derived from a woman aged 35-70 years with stage II lung adenocarcinoma. The nucleotides read TGTGCCAGCAGCTTACAACGGGGGGGAAGGAAAGAGACCCAGTACTTC. It codes for CASSLQRGGRKETQYF.